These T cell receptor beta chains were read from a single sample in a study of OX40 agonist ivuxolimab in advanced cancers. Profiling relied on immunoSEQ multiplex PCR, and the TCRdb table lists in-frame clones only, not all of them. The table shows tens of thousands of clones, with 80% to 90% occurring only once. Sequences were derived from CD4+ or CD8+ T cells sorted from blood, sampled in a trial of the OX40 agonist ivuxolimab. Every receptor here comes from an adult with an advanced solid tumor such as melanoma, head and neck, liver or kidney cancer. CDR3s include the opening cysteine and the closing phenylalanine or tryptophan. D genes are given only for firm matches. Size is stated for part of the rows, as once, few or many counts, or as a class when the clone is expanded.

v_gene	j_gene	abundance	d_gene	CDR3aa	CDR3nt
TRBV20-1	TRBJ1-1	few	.	CSARAEAFF	TGCAGTGCTAGAGCGGAAGCTTTCTTT
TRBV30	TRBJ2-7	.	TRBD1	CAWRDRGSYEQYF	TGTGCCTGGAGAGACAGGGGCTCCTACGAGCAGTACTTC
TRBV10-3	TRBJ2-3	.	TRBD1	CAIADRWGDTQYF	TGTGCCATCGCGGACAGGTGGGGAGATACGCAGTATTTT
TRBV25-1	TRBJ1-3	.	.	CASSKGSGNTIYF	TGTGCCAGCAGTAAGGGGTCTGGAAACACCATATATTTT
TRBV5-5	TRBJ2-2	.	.	CASSLSGETGELFF	TGTGCCAGCAGCTTGTCCGGGGAAACCGGGGAGCTGTTTTTT
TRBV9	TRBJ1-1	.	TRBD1	CASSVTGDGATEAFF	TGTGCCAGCAGCGTAACAGGGGACGGAGCCACTGAAGCTTTCTTT
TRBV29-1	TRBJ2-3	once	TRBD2	CSAEGSGGPYF	TGCAGCGCTGAGGGTAGCGGGGGGCCCTATTTT
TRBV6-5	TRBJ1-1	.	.	CASSRIETGEAFF	TGTGCCAGCAGTCGAATCGAGACGGGTGAAGCTTTCTTT
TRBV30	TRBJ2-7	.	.	CASDGALSYEQYF	TGTGCCAGTGACGGGGCCCTCTCCTACGAGCAGTACTTC
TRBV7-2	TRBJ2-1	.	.	CASSLTGREQFF	TGTGCCAGCAGCTTAACCGGTCGTGAGCAGTTCTTC
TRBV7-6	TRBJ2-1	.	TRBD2	CASSQALAGLYNEQFF	TGTGCCAGCAGTCAGGCACTAGCGGGTCTCTACAATGAGCAGTTCTTC
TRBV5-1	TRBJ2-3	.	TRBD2	CASSFQAGVIRDTQYF	TGCGCCAGCAGCTTTCAAGCGGGAGTGATTCGGGATACGCAGTATTTT
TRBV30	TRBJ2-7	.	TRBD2	CAWRRLAGVYEQYF	TGTGCCTGGCGTAGACTAGCGGGAGTCTACGAGCAGTACTTC
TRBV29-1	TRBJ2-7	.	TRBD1	CSVETGLSYEQYF	TGCAGCGTTGAGACAGGGCTCTCCTACGAGCAGTACTTC
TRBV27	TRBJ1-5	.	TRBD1	CASRPQTGGREPQHF	TGTGCCAGCAGACCACAGACAGGGGGCAGGGAGCCCCAGCATTTT
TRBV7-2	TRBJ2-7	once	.	CASSSTGLNLGQYF	TGTGCCAGCAGCTCCACGGGACTCAACCTAGGGCAGTACTTC
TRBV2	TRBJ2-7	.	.	CASTYYRDTYEQYF	TGTGCCAGCACCTATTACCGGGACACTTACGAGCAGTACTTC
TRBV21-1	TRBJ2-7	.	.	CASSKIKSGGSGSYEQYF	TGTGCCAGCAGCAAAATTAAGTCGGGCGGGTCGGGCTCCTACGAGCAGTACTTC
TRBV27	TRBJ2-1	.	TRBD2	CASTSSGGYSYNEQFF	TGTGCCAGCACTTCTAGCGGGGGATACTCCTACAATGAGCAGTTCTTC
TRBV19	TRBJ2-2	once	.	CASSIIGFSGELFF	TGTGCCAGTAGTATAATTGGATTTTCGGGGGAGCTGTTTTTT
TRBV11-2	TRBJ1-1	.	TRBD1	CASSTRDRGSEAFF	TGTGCCAGCAGCACCCGGGACAGGGGTTCCGAAGCTTTCTTT
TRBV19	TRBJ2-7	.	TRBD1	CASSIGWGRQGYEQYF	TGTGCCAGTAGTATAGGTTGGGGGCGACAGGGCTACGAGCAGTACTTC
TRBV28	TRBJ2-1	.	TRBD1	CASSFNPLRTGDLGEQFF	TGTGCCAGCAGTTTCAACCCCCTCCGGACAGGGGATTTGGGTGAGCAGTTCTTC
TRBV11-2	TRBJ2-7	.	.	CASSLDTSYEQYF	TGTGCCAGCAGCTTAGATACCTCCTACGAGCAGTACTTC
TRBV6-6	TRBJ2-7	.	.	CASGGGVEQYF	TGTGCCAGCGGGGGTGGGGTCGAGCAGTACTTC
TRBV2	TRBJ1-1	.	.	CASDTTAIDTEAFF	TGTGCCAGTGATACCACAGCCATAGACACTGAAGCTTTCTTT
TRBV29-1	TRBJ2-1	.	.	CSVHGNEQFF	TGCAGCGTGCACGGGAATGAGCAGTTCTTC
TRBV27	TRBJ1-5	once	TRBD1	CASTPTGINQPQHF	TGTGCCAGCACCCCGACAGGGATAAATCAGCCCCAGCATTTT
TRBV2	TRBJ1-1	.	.	CASSEEILATEAFF	TGTGCCAGCAGTGAAGAGATCCTGGCCACTGAAGCTTTCTTT
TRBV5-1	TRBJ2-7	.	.	CASSREGREQYF	TGCGCCAGCTCTCGAGAGGGGCGCGAGCAGTACTTC
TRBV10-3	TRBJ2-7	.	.	CAISDGTQSSYEQYF	TGTGCCATCAGTGACGGGACACAGAGCTCCTACGAGCAGTACTTC
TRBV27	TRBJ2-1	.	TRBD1	CASRIGTGGTYEQFF	TGTGCCAGCAGAATCGGGACAGGCGGGACATATGAGCAGTTCTTC
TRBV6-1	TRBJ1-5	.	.	CASSEQFRGSRNQPQHF	TGTGCCAGCAGTGAGCAATTCCGGGGGTCGCGCAATCAGCCCCAGCATTTT
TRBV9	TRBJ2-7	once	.	CASSGILQGAEQYF	TGTGCCAGCAGCGGAATCCTACAGGGAGCCGAGCAGTACTTC
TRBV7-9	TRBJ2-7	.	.	CASSSWDFYEQYF	TGTGCCAGCAGCTCCTGGGACTTTTACGAGCAGTACTTC
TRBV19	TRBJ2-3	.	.	CASSSPRQSTDTQYF	TGTGCCAGTAGTTCGCCAAGACAGAGCACAGATACGCAGTATTTT
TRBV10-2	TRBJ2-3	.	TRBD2	CASCPSGGITDTQYF	TGCGCCAGCTGTCCCAGCGGGGGCATCACAGATACGCAGTATTTT
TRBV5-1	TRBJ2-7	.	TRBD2	CASSATSSESFEQYF	TGCGCCAGCAGCGCGACTAGCTCCGAGAGTTTCGAGCAGTACTTC
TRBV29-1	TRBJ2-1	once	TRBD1	CSVVGTGGVNEQFF	TGCAGCGTTGTCGGGACAGGAGGGGTCAATGAGCAGTTCTTC
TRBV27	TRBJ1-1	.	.	CASRTGFMNTEAFF	TGTGCCAGCAGGACAGGTTTTATGAACACTGAAGCTTTCTTT
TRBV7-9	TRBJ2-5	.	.	CASSPGGSVKETQYF	TGTGCCAGCAGCCCAGGGGGGTCAGTTAAAGAGACCCAGTACTTC
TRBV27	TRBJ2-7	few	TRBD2	CASSPSGSGRVDEQYF	TGTGCCAGCAGTCCGTCGGGTAGCGGGAGGGTCGACGAGCAGTACTTC
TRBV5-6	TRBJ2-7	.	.	CASSAGDSLYEQYF	TGTGCCAGCAGCGCGGGGGACAGCCTGTACGAGCAGTACTTC
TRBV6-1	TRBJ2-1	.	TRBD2	CASSENQLAAKRNEQFF	TGTGCCAGCAGTGAAAATCAACTAGCGGCGAAAAGGAATGAGCAGTTCTTC
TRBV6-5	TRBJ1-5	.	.	CASGGNQPQHF	TGTGCCAGCGGAGGAAATCAGCCCCAGCATTTT
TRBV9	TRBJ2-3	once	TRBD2	CASSVRTSDKFTSTDTQYF	TGTGCCAGCAGCGTAAGGACTAGCGACAAATTCACTAGCACAGATACGCAGTATTTT
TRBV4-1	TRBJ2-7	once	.	CASSQARNYEQYF	TGCGCCAGCAGCCAAGCGAGGAACTACGAGCAGTACTTC
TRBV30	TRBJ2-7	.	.	CAWSPDSSVQYF	TGTGCCTGGAGTCCGGACAGTTCTGTGCAGTACTTC
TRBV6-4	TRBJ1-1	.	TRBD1	CASRGTGISYTEAFF	TGTGCCAGCAGAGGGACAGGGATTAGTTACACTGAAGCTTTCTTT